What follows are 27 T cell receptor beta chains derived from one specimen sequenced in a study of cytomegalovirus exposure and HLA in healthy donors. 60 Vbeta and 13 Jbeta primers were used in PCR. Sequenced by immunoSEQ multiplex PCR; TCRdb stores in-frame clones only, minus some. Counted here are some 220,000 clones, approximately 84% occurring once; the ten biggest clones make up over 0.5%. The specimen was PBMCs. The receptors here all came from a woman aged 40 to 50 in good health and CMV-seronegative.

In DNA form, the CDR3 reads TGTGCCAGCAGCCAAGACGGGAAAGCGGGGAGGTCCTACAATGAGCAGTTCTTC. It encodes CASSQDGKAGRSYNEQFF. The chain has TRBV14 and TRBJ2-1; TRBD2 agrees at 7 bases. Germline CDR1 and CDR2: SGHDN and FVKESK. V was pared by 0 bases and J by 1 base, with 9 bases of the junction left unmatched. CDR3 length: 18 amino acids.

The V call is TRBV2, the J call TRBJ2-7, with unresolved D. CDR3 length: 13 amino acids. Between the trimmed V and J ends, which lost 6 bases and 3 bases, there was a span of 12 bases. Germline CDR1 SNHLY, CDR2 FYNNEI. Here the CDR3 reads CASRFQNYYEQYF. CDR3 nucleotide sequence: TGTGCCAGCAGATTTCAGAACTACTACGAGCAGTACTTC. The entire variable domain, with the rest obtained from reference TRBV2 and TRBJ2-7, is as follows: EPEVTQTPSHQVTQMGQEVILRCVPISNHLYFYWYRQILGQKVEFLVSFYNNEISEKSEIFDDQFSVERPDGSNFTLKIRSTKLEDSAMYFCASRFQNYYEQYFGPGTRLTVT.

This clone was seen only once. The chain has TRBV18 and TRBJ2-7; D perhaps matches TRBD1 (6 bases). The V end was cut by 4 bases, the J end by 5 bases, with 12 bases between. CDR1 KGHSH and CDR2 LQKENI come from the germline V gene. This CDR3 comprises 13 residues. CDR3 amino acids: CASSLQQGNEQYF. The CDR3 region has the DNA TGTGCCAGCTCACTACAACAGGGCAACGAGCAGTACTTC.

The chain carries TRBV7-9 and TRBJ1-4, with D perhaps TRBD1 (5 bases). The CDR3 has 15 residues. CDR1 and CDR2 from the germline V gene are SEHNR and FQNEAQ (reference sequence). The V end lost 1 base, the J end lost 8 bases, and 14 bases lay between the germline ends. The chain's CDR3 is CASSLGRQQMEKLFF. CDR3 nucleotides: TGTGCCAGCAGCTTAGGGAGACAGCAAATGGAAAAACTGTTTTTT. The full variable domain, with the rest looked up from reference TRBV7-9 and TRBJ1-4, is DTGVSQNPRHKITKRGQNVTFRCDPISEHNRLYWYRQTLGQGPEFLTYFQNEAQLEKSRLLSDRFSAERPKGSFSTLEIQRTEQGDSAMYLCASSLGRQQMEKLFFGSGTQLSVL.

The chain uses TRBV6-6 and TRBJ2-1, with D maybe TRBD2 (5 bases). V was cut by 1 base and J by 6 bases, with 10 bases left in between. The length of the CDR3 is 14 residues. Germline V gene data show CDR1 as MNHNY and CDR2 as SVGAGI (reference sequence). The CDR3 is CASSYFGGINEQFF. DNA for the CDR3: TGTGCCAGCAGTTACTTTGGAGGTATCAATGAGCAGTTCTTC.

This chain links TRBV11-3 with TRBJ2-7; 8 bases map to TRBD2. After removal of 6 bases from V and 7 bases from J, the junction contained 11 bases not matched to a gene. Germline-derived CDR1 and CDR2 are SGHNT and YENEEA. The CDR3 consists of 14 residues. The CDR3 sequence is CASRITAGAEEQYF. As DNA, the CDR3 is TGTGCCAGCAGAATTACAGCGGGGGCAGAGGAGCAGTACTTC.

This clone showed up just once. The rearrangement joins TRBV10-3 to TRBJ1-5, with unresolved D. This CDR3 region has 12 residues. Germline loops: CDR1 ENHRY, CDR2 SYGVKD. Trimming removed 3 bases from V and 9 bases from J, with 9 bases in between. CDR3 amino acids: CAISDNNGPQHF. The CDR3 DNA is TGTGCCATCAGTGACAATAACGGGCCCCAGCATTTT.

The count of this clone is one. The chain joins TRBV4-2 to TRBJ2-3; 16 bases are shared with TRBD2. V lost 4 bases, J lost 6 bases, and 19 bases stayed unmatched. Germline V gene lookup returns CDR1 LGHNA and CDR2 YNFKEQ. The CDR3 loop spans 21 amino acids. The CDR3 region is CASSLGTSGGAVGLMSDTQYF. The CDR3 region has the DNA TGTGCCAGCAGCCTCGGGACTAGCGGGGGGGCGGTAGGTTTGATGAGCGATACGCAGTATTTT.

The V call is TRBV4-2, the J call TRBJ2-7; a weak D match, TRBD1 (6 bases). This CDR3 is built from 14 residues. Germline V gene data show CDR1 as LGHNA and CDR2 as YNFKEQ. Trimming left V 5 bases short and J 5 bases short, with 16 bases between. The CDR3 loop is CASSKSAQGHEQYF. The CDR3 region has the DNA TGTGCCAGCAGCAAAAGCGCACAGGGCCACGAGCAGTACTTC.

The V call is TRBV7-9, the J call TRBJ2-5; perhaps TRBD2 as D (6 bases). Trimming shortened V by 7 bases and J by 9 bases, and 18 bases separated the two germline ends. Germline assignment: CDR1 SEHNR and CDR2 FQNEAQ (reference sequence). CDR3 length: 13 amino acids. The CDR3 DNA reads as TGTGCCAGCACGAGAGCCGGGAGTCCGGCCCAGTACTTC. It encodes CASTRAGSPAQYF.

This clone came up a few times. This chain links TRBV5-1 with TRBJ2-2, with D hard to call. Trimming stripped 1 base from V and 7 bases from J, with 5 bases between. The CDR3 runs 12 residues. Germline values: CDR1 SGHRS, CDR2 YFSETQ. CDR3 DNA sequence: TGCGCCAGCAGCTTGAACTACGGGGAGCTGTTTTTT. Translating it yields CASSLNYGELFF. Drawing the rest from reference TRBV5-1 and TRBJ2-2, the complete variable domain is KAGVTQTPRYLIKTRGQQVTLSCSPISGHRSVSWYQQTPGQGLQFLFEYFSETQRNKGNFPGRFSGRQFSNSRSEMNVSTLELGDSALYLCASSLNYGELFFGEGSRLTVL.

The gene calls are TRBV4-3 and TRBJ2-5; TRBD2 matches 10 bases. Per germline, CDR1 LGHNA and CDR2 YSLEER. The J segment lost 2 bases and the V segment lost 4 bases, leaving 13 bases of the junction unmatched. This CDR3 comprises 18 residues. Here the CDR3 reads CASSPEGASGGLQETQYF. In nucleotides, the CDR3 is TGCGCCAGCAGCCCTGAAGGGGCTAGCGGGGGACTACAAGAGACCCAGTACTTC.

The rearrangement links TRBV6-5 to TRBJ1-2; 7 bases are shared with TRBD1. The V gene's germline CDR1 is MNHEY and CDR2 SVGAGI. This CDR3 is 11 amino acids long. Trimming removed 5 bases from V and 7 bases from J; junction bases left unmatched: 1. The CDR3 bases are TGTGCCAGCAGTCAGGGGGGTGGCTACACCTTC. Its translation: CASSQGGGYTF.

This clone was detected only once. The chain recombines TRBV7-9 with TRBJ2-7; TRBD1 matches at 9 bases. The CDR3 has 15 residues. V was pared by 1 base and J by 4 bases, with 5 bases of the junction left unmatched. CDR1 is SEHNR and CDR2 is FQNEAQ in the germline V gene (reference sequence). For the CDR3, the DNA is TGTGCCAGCAGCTTAGAAGGGACAGGGATGTACGAGCAGTACTTC. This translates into CASSLEGTGMYEQYF. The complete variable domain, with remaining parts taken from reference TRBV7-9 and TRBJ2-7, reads DTGVSQNPRHKITKRGQNVTFRCDPISEHNRLYWYRQTLGQGPEFLTYFQNEAQLEKSRLLSDRFSAERPKGSFSTLEIQRTEQGDSAMYLCASSLEGTGMYEQYFGPGTRLTVT.

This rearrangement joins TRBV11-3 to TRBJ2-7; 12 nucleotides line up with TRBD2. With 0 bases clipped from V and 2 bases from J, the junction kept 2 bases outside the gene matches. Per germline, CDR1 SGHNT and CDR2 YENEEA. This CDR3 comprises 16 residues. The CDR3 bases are TGTGCCAGCAGCTTAGACGGACTAGCGGGAACCTACGAGCAGTACTTC. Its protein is CASSLDGLAGTYEQYF.

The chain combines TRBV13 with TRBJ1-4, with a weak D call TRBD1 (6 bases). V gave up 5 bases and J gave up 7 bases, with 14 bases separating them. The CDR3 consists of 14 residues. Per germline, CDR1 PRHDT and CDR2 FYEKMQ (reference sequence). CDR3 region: CASSRRGLREKLFF. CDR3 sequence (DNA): TGTGCCAGCAGCCGCAGGGGATTGCGTGAAAAACTGTTTTTT.

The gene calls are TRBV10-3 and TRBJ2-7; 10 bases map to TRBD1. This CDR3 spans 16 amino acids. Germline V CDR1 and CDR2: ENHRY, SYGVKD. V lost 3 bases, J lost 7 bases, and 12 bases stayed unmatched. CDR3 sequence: CAISEPGTGESEEQYF. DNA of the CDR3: TGTGCCATCAGTGAACCCGGGACAGGGGAATCGGAAGAGCAGTACTTC.

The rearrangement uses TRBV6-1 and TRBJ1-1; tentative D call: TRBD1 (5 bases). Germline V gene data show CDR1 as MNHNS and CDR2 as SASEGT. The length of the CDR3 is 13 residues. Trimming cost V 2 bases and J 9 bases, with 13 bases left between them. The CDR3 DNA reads TGTGCCAGCAGTGAAAGTGGGGCAAGGAAAGCTTTCTTT. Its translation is CASSESGARKAFF.

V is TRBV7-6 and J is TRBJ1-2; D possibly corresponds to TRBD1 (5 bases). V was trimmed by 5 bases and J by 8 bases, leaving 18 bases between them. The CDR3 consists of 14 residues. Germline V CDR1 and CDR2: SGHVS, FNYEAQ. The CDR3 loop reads CASSPSSQGRGYTF. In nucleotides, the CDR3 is TGTGCCAGCAGCCCATCGAGTCAGGGAAGAGGCTACACCTTC.

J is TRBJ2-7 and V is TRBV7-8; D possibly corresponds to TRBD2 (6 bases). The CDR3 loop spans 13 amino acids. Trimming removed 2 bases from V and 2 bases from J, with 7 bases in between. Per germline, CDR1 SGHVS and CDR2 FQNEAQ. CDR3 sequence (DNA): TGTGCCAGCAGCTTAAGCGGGCCCTACGAGCAGTACTTC. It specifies CASSLSGPYEQYF. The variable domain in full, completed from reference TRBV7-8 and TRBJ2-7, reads GAGVSQSPRYKVAKRGQDVALRCDPISGHVSLFWYQQALGQGPEFLTYFQNEAQLDKSGLPSDRFFAERPEGSVSTLKIQRTQQEDSAVYLCASSLSGPYEQYFGPGTRLTVT.

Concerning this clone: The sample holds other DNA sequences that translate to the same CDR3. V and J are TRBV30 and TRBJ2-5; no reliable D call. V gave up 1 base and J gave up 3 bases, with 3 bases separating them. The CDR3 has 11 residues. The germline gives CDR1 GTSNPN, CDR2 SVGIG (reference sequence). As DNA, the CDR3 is TGTGCCTGGAGTGACAAAGAGACCCAGTACTTC. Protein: CAWSDKETQYF.

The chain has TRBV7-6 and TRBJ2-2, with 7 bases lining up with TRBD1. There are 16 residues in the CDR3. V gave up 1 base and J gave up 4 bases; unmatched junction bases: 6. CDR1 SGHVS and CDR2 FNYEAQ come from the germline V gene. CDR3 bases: TGTGCCAGCAGCTTAGGGACAGGTTTATTCACCGGGGAGCTGTTTTTT. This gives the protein CASSLGTGLFTGELFF.

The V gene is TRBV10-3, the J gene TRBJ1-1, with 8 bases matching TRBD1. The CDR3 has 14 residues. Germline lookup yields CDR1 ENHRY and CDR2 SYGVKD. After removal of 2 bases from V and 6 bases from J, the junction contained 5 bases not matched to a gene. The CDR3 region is CAISEGRGQSEAFF. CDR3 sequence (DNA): TGTGCCATCAGTGAGGGCAGGGGGCAGTCTGAAGCTTTCTTT.

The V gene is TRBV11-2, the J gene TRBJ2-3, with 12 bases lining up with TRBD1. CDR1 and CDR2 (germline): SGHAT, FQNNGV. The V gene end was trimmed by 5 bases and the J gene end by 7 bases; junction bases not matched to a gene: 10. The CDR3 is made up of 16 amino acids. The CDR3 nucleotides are TGTGCCAGCAGCGCGCCGGGACAGGGGGCCGTTAATACGCAGTATTTT. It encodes CASSAPGQGAVNTQYF. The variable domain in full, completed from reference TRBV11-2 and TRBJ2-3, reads EAGVAQSPRYKIIEKRQSVAFWCNPISGHATLYWYQQILGQGPKLLIQFQNNGVVDDSQLPKDRFSAERLKGVDSTLKIQPAKLEDSAVYLCASSAPGQGAVNTQYFGPGTRLTVL.

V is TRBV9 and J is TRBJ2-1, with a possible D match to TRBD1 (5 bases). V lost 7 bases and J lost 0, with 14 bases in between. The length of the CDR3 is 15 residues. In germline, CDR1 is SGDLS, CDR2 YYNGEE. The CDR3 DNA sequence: TGTGCCAGCGGGCAGGGCCCGAGCTCCTACAATGAGCAGTTCTTC. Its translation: CASGQGPSSYNEQFF.

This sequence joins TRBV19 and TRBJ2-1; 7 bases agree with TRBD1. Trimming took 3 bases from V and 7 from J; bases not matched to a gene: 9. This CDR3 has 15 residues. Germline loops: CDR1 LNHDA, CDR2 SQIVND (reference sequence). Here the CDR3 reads CASSILKTGMNEQFF. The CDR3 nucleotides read TGTGCCAGTAGTATCCTCAAGACAGGGATGAATGAGCAGTTCTTC. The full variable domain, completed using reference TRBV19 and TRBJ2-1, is DGGITQSPKYLFRKEGQNVTLSCEQNLNHDAMYWYRQDPGQGLRLIYYSQIVNDFQKGDIAEGYSVSREKKESFPLTVTSAQKNPTAFYLCASSILKTGMNEQFFGPGTRLTVL.

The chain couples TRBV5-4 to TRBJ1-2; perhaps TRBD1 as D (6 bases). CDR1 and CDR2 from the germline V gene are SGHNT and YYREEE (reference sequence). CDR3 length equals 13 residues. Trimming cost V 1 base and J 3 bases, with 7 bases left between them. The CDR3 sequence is CASSLNRDYGYTF. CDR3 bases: TGTGCCAGCAGCTTGAACAGGGACTATGGCTACACCTTC. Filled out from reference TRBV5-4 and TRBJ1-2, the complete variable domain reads ETGVTQSPTHLIKTRGQQVTLRCSSQSGHNTVSWYQQALGQGPQFIFQYYREEENGRGNFPPRFSGLQFPNYSSELNVNALELDDSALYLCASSLNRDYGYTFGSGTRLTVV.